This T cell receptor (beta chain) was found in a study of T cells in Graves' hyperthyroidism and ophthalmopathy (dated by TCRdb to the late 2010s). Concerning the study at large: Peripheral blood was collected at initial diagnosis, before any treatment. Prospective prediction of ophthalmopathy was tested in an independent validation cohort of some 19 hyperthyroidism patients and 15 to 17 patients who later progressed to ophthalmopathy. The 95 to 100 discovery patients were randomly divided into training and test sets at a 7:3 ratio. Following sampling, methimazole starting at 30 mg daily was given to hyperthyroidism patients, and high-dose intravenous methylprednisolone was given to ophthalmopathy patients. According to the paper, TCR Vbeta CDR3 sequencing was carried out on 135 peripheral blood samples, which came from fewer than 50 ophthalmopathy, approximately 78 hyperthyroidism and roughly 17 progressor patients. The study also compared thyroid tissue and blood T-cell repertoires from more than 5 Graves' hyperthyroidism patients. To identify TCR V-J signatures that set the groups apart, the researchers used a discovery cohort of roughly 100 patients, made up of 40 to 45 with Graves' ophthalmopathy and 57 with stable Graves' hyperthyroidism.

CDR1 is given as MDHEN and CDR2 as SYDVKM, both from the germline V gene. The germline V end is reduced by 2 bases and the J end by 5 bases; junction bases left unmatched: 7. Taken from cysteine to phenylalanine, the CDR3 has 15 residues. Just the 45-base CDR3 DNA is kept, in frame starting at base 1. Overall study results and their limits: During validation, the model predicted progression to ophthalmopathy a median of approximately 7 months ahead of onset, with almost 71% sensitivity and roughly 72% specificity. Sample size was not statistically predetermined, and blinding of investigators to group allocation was not performed. Most expanded thyroid clonotypes (frequency above 0.001) were also detected in blood, a finding suggesting that blood repertoires may reflect thyroid immune responses. In cross-validation, a model built on a 13 V-J signature told ophthalmopathy apart from stable hyperthyroidism with 87.88% sensitivity and around 83% specificity, and in testing the same model reached 80%/75%.

The TCR beta CDR3 regions were amplified from RNA transcripts. The first round of RT-PCR for the TCR CDR3 was performed with the HTBI primer set and the Qiagen OneStep RT-PCR kit. Libraries were constructed in a second round of multiplex PCR, after which size selection and purification were carried out. Paired-end sequencing of the libraries was performed with 100 bp reads on an Illumina HiSeq2000. Regarding the original processing steps: Raw data were processed with SOAPnuke, discarding reads with adapters, uncalled bases, mean Phred below 15, or no exact constant-primer or identifier match. High-quality paired reads were merged with COPE v1.2.5, and unique nucleotide sequences were defined as clonotypes. MiTCR v1.1 was used to align clonotypes to the IMGT TRBV, TRBD and TRBJ reference segments. Only V-J combinations with frequency above 0.0001, covering 98% to 99.2% of repertoires, were analysed. The TCS score was defined as the ratio of F50 (clonal expansion) to E x V (chaos), calculated using BLOSUM62-based TCRdist between CDR3 peptides within each V-J. Welch's t-statistics and random forest reduced fewer than 600 V-J features to roughly 13, which were used in a naive Bayes classifier (R e1071). The public reads were reprocessed in TCRdb via fastp at Q25 and MiXCR, keeping in-frame beta chains. Records with the same CDR3 protein are collapsed into one entry carrying the most frequent genes and DNA. It is TCRdb's table, rather than the study itself, that gives the V and J calls and clone size. The sample table holds under 300,000 distinct CDR3 sequences, of which about 14% were seen once. 7.8% of the sample rests with the top ten.

The hyperthyroidism patients were between 18 and 65 years old and newly diagnosed, with a disease duration of less than 2 months. Exclusion was applied to patients with uncontrolled infections, other autoimmune diseases, pregnancy or lactation. Diagnoses relied on clinical symptoms, serum thyroxine and TRAb, thyroid ultrasound and orbital computed tomography. For progressor patients, blood was drawn at the first diagnosis of hyperthyroidism, before any ophthalmopathy symptoms had appeared. Ficoll-Paque density gradient centrifugation was used to isolate PBMCs from around 9.1 ml of fresh peripheral blood. Progressor patients were initially diagnosed with Graves' hyperthyroidism and developed ophthalmopathy during follow-up. Total RNA was extracted with Trizol reagent, and quality was checked on an Agilent 2100 Bioanalyzer. This clonotype was found a few times. Its antigen has not been determined. Per-nucleotide qualities are absent, and no much larger clonotype sits a single base away.

This receptor chain uses TRBV28 and TRBJ2-5, with 8 central nucleotides matching TRBD2. This receptor was identified in a woman aged 25 to 39 with Graves' hyperthyroidism that later progressed to Graves' ophthalmopathy. Sequenced material: blood. The CDR3 amino acid sequence is: CASSLREGLGETQYF. The DNA reads as follows: TGTGCCAGCAGTTTACGGGAGGGCCTAGGTGAGACCCAGTACTTC.